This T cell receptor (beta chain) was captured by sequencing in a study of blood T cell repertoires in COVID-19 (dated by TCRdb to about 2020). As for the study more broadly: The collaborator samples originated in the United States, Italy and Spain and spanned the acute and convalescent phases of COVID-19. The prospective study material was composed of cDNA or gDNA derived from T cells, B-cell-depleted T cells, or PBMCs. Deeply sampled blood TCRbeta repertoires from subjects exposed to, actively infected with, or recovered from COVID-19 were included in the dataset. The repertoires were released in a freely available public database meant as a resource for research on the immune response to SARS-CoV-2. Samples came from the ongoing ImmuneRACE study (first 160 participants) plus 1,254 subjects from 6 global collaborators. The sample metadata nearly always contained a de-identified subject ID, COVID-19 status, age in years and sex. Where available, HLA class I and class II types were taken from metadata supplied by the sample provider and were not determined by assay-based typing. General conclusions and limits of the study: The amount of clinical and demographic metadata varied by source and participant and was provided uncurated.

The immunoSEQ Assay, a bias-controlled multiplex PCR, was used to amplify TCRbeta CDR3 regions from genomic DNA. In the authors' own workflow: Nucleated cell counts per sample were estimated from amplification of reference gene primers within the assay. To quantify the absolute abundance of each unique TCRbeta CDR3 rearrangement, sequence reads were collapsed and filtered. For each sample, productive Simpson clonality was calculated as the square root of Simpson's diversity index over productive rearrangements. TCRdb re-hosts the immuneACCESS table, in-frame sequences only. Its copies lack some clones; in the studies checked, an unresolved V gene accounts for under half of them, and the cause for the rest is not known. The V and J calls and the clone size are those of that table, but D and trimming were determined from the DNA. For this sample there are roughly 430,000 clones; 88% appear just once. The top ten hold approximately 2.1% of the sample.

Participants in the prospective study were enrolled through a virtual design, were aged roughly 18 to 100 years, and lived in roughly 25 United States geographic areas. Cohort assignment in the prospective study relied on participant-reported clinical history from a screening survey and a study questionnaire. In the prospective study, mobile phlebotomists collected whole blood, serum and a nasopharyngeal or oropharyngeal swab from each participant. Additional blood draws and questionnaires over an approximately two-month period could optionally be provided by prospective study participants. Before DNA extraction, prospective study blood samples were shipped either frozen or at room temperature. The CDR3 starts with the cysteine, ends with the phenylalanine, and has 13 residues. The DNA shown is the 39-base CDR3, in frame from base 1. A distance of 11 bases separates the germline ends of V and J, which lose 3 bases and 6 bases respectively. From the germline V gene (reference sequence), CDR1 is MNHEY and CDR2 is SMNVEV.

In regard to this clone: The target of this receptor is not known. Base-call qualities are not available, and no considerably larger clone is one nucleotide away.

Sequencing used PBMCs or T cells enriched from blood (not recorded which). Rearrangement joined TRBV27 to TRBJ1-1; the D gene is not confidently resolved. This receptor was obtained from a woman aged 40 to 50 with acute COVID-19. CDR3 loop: CASSLIGSPEAFF. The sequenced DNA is TGTGCCAGCAGTTTGATAGGGAGCCCTGAAGCTTTCTTT.